This entry lists 22 T cell receptor beta chains sequenced from one sample in a study of identifying expanded T cells in peripheral blood. Profiling relied on immunoSEQ multiplex PCR, and the TCRdb table lists in-frame clones only, not all of them. The sample lists around 85,000 clones, around 89% occurring once. The source material was blood. The receptors come from a person aged 18 to 75 in good health.

With respect to this clone: Different DNA sequences within this sample yield the same CDR3. The genes are TRBV5-1 and TRBJ2-7; TRBD2 agrees at 8 bases. The CDR3 covers 14 residues. CDR1 is SGHRS and CDR2 is YFSETQ in the germline V gene. Trimming removed 1 base from V and 6 bases from J; junction bases left unmatched: 6. For the CDR3, the DNA is TGCGCCAGCAGCTTGACTAGCGGAGGGGCCGAGCAGTACTTC. Translated: CASSLTSGGAEQYF. The whole variable domain, remainder taken from reference TRBV5-1 and TRBJ2-7, is KAGVTQTPRYLIKTRGQQVTLSCSPISGHRSVSWYQQTPGQGLQFLFEYFSETQRNKGNFPGRFSGRQFSNSRSEMNVSTLELGDSALYLCASSLTSGGAEQYFGPGTRLTVT.

J is TRBJ2-5 and V is TRBV19; 10 bases agree with TRBD2. CDR3 length: 14 amino acids. CDR1 LNHDA and CDR2 SQIVND come from the germline V gene (reference sequence). The junction had 1 base not matched to a gene; V was cut back by 6 bases and J by 0 bases. The CDR3 loop is CASRAGGYQETQYF. The CDR3 nucleotides are TGTGCCAGTAGAGCGGGAGGGTACCAAGAGACCCAGTACTTC.

This clone was detected a few times. At one of its ends the junction is not consistent with the germline gene, which may arise from a read error. The CDR3 nucleotides are TGTGCTAGCAGCTTAGAGTCAGGGAATGAGCAGTTCTTC. Translating it yields CASSLESGNEQFF. The chain has TRBV7-7 and TRBJ2-1; TRBD1 might be the D (5 bases). From germline, CDR1 is SSHAT and CDR2 FNYEAQ (reference sequence). The CDR3 sequence is 13 residues long. Full variable domain (rest looked up from reference TRBV7-7 and TRBJ2-1): GAGVSQSPRYKVTKRGQDVTLRCDPISSHATLYWYQQALGQGPEFLTYFNYEAQPDKSGLPSDRFSAERPEGSISTLTIQRTEQRDSAMYRCASSLESGNEQFFGPGTRLTVL.

The chain couples TRBV10-3 to TRBJ2-5; maybe TRBD1 (5 bases). The CDR3 is made up of 12 amino acids. Germline V gene sequence: CDR1 ENHRY, CDR2 SYGVKD. V lost 7 bases and J lost 1, with 7 bases in between. The CDR3 sequence is CAIKGSQETQYF. CDR3 sequence (DNA): TGTGCCATCAAGGGGTCCCAAGAGACCCAGTACTTC.

This chain links TRBV13 with TRBJ2-7; D is possibly TRBD2 (6 bases). The CDR3 contains 15 residues. With 4 bases removed from V and 6 bases from J, the gap between germline ends came to 19 bases. Germline V gene data show CDR1 as PRHDT and CDR2 as FYEKMQ (reference sequence). CDR3 in DNA: TGTGCCAGCAGCTCGGGGGTTGGCCATCTACGCGAGCAGTACTTC. It codes for CASSSGVGHLREQYF.

This chain joins TRBV11-2 and TRBJ2-3, with 7 positions matching TRBD2. The CDR3 has 15 residues. Germline V gene sequence: CDR1 SGHAT, CDR2 FQNNGV. The V segment lost 3 bases and the J segment 2 bases; nucleotides outside the gene matches: 5. The CDR3 nucleotides are TGTGCCAGCAGCTTGGCTAGCGGTGTCACAGATACGCAGTATTTT. As protein: CASSLASGVTDTQYF.

This clone was counted a single time. V and J are TRBV25-1 and TRBJ1-2; 7 bases match TRBD1. Per germline, CDR1 MGHDK and CDR2 SYGVNS. Germline trimming cut 2 bases from V and 0 bases from J; bases unmatched to any gene: 12. CDR3 length: 18 residues. CDR3 in amino acids: CASSETPLTGQANYGYTF. The CDR3 nucleotides are TGTGCCAGCAGTGAAACTCCCTTGACAGGGCAAGCTAACTATGGCTACACCTTC.

This sequence joins TRBV6-6 and TRBJ2-1; possible D gene TRBD1, 5 bases. The CDR3 consists of 14 residues. The V end was cut by 6 bases, the J end by 0 bases, with 9 bases between. Germline V gene lookup returns CDR1 MNHNY and CDR2 SVGAGI (reference sequence). The CDR3 coding sequence is TGTGCCAGCAGCGACAGAACCTCCTACAATGAGCAGTTCTTC. This codes for CASSDRTSYNEQFF.

The gene calls are TRBV6-5 and TRBJ2-7; D uncertain. Germline-derived CDR1 and CDR2 are MNHEY and SVGAGI. This CDR3 region has 14 residues. V lost 6 bases, J lost 0 bases, and 12 bases lay in between. The CDR3 reads CASRVQFSSYEQYF. In DNA, the CDR3 is TGTGCCAGCAGGGTCCAGTTTAGCTCCTACGAGCAGTACTTC.

This chain links TRBV11-1 with TRBJ2-7; D remains unclear. Germline CDR1 reads SGHAT; CDR2 reads FQDESV (reference sequence). CDR3 length: 15 amino acids. Between the trimmed V and J ends, which lost 5 bases and 2 bases, there was a span of 16 bases. CDR3 nucleotides: TGTGCCAGCAGCCTCAAGATCGCAGGTACCTACGAGCAGTACTTC. The encoded protein is CASSLKIAGTYEQYF.

This clone has more than one count but fewer than ten. The chain recombines TRBV21-1 with TRBJ2-7; no DNA check was done on the table's D call, TRBD1. TRBV21-1 is flagged as a pseudogene. The CDR3 extends over 17 amino acids. CDR3 sequence: CASSLNLTGCPIDEQYF. For the CDR3, the DNA is TGTGCCAGCAGCCTAAACCTTACAGGGTGCCCGATCGACGAGCAGTACTTC.

This chain joins TRBV12-5 and TRBJ2-7; D is undetermined. The CDR3 extends over 14 amino acids. V gave up 0 bases and J gave up 5 bases, with 11 bases separating them. Germline CDR1 is LGHNT and CDR2 is FRNRAP. CDR3: CASGLVQEINEQYF. CDR3 coding DNA: TGTGCTAGTGGTTTGGTCCAGGAGATAAACGAGCAGTACTTC.

The chain uses TRBV19 and TRBJ2-7; TRBD2 is a possible D gene (5 bases). CDR1 is LNHDA and CDR2 is SQIVND in the germline V gene (reference sequence). The CDR3 extends over 15 amino acids. Trimming left V 1 base short and J 3 bases short, with 13 bases between. This CDR3 reads CASSIGRPGFYEQYF. In nucleotides, the CDR3 is TGTGCCAGTAGTATAGGTCGTCCGGGGTTCTACGAGCAGTACTTC.

The CDR3: CASSLVGTQGHYGYTF. Written as DNA, the CDR3 is TGTGCCAGCAGCTTGGTCGGGACACAGGGGCACTATGGCTACACCTTC. This sequence joins TRBV5-4 and TRBJ1-2, with 7 bases that match TRBD1. The germline CDR1 and CDR2 sequences are SGHNT and YYREEE (reference sequence). The CDR3 length is 16 residues. Trimming at V came to 0 bases and at J to 3 bases, leaving 8 bases not matched to a gene.

The genes are TRBV5-1 and TRBJ2-5; no firm D call. Per germline, CDR1 SGHRS and CDR2 YFSETQ. The CDR3 has 14 residues. With 4 bases removed from V and 10 bases from J, the gap between germline ends came to 20 bases. The CDR3 region is CASSPAEPTLDQYF. In DNA, the CDR3 is TGCGCCAGCAGCCCCGCCGAACCCACCTTGGACCAGTACTTC.

The chain links TRBV30 to TRBJ1-3; D call uncertain. The germline CDR1 and CDR2 sequences are GTSNPN and SVGIG (reference sequence). V was pared by 2 bases and J by 2 bases, with 1 base between. This CDR3 region has 11 residues. CDR3 sequence reads: CAWSTGNTIYF. Here the CDR3 DNA reads TGTGCCTGGAGTACTGGAAACACCATATATTTT.

The chain combines TRBV12-5 with TRBJ2-3; TRBD1 agrees at 8 bases. Trimming cost V 5 bases and J 4 bases; bases outside gene matches: 17. There are 18 residues in the CDR3. Germline values: CDR1 LGHNT, CDR2 FRNRAP. The CDR3 region has the DNA TGTGCTAGTGGTCCTGGCCTAAAGGACAGGGCTGCCTCAGATACGCAGTATTTT. Protein sequence: CASGPGLKDRAASDTQYF. The variable domain in full, completed from reference TRBV12-5 and TRBJ2-3, reads DARVTQTPRHKVTEMGQEVTMRCQPILGHNTVFWYRQTMMQGLELLAYFRNRAPLDDSGMPKDRFSAEMPDATLATLKIQPSEPRDSAVYFCASGPGLKDRAASDTQYFGPGTRLTVL.

This chain links TRBV6-5 with TRBJ2-2; 9 bases agree with TRBD2. The CDR3 has 14 amino acids. Germline lookup yields CDR1 MNHEY and CDR2 SVGAGI. The V and J ends lost 4 bases and 5 bases, in that order; junction bases with no gene match: 2. The CDR3 DNA reads as TGTGCCAGCAGTTTGGGACTAGCAACCGGGGAGCTGTTTTTT. Its translation is CASSLGLATGELFF.

The chain is built from TRBV5-8 and TRBJ2-2; 12 bases fit TRBD2. Germline CDR1 and CDR2: SGHTS and YDEGEE. This CDR3 has 16 residues. V lost 3 bases, J lost 5 bases, and 5 bases stayed unmatched. Here the CDR3 reads CASSSRLAGVTGELFF. The CDR3, as DNA: TGTGCCAGCAGCTCGAGACTAGCGGGAGTTACCGGGGAGCTGTTTTTT.

The rearrangement joins TRBV6-1 to TRBJ2-5; 7 bases line up with TRBD2. J gave up 4 bases and V 4 bases, and 9 bases lay outside the gene matches. CDR3 length equals 15 residues. Germline lookup yields CDR1 MNHNS and CDR2 SASEGT. The CDR3 DNA follows: TGTGCCAGCAGTGTTGTCCGCGGGAGTACAGAGACCCAGTACTTC. This sequence encodes CASSVVRGSTETQYF.

This clone was counted only a few times. V gene TRBV5-8 combines with J gene TRBJ1-2; D is perhaps TRBD1 (6 bases). CDR3 size: 13 residues. With 1 base removed from V and 6 bases from J, the gap between germline ends came to 10 bases. CDR1 SGHTS and CDR2 YDEGEE come from the germline V gene. CDR3: CASSLSGADGYTF. CDR3 in DNA: TGTGCCAGCAGCTTGTCAGGGGCCGATGGCTACACCTTC.

The chain couples TRBV10-2 to TRBJ2-7, with a tentative D call TRBD2 (5 bases). Between the trimmed V and J ends, which lost 6 bases and 7 bases, there was a span of 19 bases. The CDR3 sequence is 14 residues long. Looked up from germline, CDR1 is WSHSY and CDR2 is SAAADI. In DNA form, the CDR3 reads TGCGCCAGCAGAAGGACCCCTCTCCCGGGGGAGCAGTACTTC. Protein sequence: CASRRTPLPGEQYF.